This is a list of T cell receptor beta chains from one sample in a study of T cells in narcolepsy. Profiled with immunoSEQ multiplex PCR; TCRdb holds only in-frame clones, not every one. Of roughly 27,000 clones listed, around 86% are singletons. Sequences were obtained from CD45RA- memory CD4+ T cells from PBMCs. The source is a human donor with narcolepsy. Both conserved end residues are trimmed from each CDR3.

TRBV5-1	TRBJ2-4	15	ASSFPPRVIAKNIQY
TRBV6-6	TRBJ1-5	11	ASRLQGDQPQH
TRBV7-6	TRBJ2-2	11	ASSSGLPGELF
TRBV12-2	TRBJ1-1	13	ASRLERRGNTEAF
TRBV6-1	TRBJ1-2	11	ASREQASYGYT
TRBV5-1	TRBJ2-1	14	ASSLAGSGATNEQF
TRBV18	TRBJ2-3	15	ASSPPRLAGVTDTQY
TRBV10-2	TRBJ1-5	12	ASNPGNSNQPQH
TRBV7-9	TRBJ1-1	14	ASSVPGAQLNTEAF
TRBV18	TRBJ2-1	9	ASSPNHEQF
TRBV5-4	TRBJ2-5	12	ASSFLSGQETQY
TRBV27	TRBJ1-2	12	ASSLTVANYGYT
TRBV5-1	TRBJ2-2	13	ASSFRGWNTGELF
TRBV9	TRBJ1-6	16	ASSVGTSWGGADSPLH
TRBV19	TRBJ1-5	14	ASSRLQGPSNQPQH
TRBV5-8	TRBJ1-1	13	ASSFQLPRGTEAF
TRBV5-6	TRBJ1-3	13	ASSLDRRGLNTIY
TRBV2	TRBJ1-3	12	ASALEGSGNTIY
TRBV10-3	TRBJ2-3	12	AIRARGETDTQY
TRBV16	TRBJ1-2	8	ASSQQGLL
TRBV10-3	TRBJ1-2	14	AISESVWDRVPGYT
TRBV5-1	TRBJ2-2	19	ASSWTGTSGGAVLGTGELF
TRBV18	TRBJ2-2	16	ASSPRRASTTNTGELF
TRBV6-5	TRBJ1-2	13	ASSYRRGANYGYT
TRBV2	TRBJ1-6	12	ASARDRKNSPLH
TRBV7-2	TRBJ2-3	15	ASSLGAGVPSTDTQY
TRBV18	TRBJ1-4	12	ASSPTGWGEKLF
TRBV2	TRBJ2-5	11	ASSVDLGETQY
TRBV5-6	TRBJ2-3	15	ASRWGRSGTVTDTQY
TRBV6-1	TRBJ1-3	12	ASSEWVGGNTIY
TRBV5-4	TRBJ1-3	12	ASSLASSGNTIY
TRBV14	TRBJ1-2	12	ASSLGTDLYGYT
TRBV10-2	TRBJ1-6	12	ASRATQGSSPLH
TRBV7-8	TRBJ2-2	11	ASSWDRTGELF
TRBV6-1	TRBJ2-2	11	ASSEGRGGGLF
TRBV13	TRBJ2-2	14	ASSSHSGTGTGELF
TRBV6-4	TRBJ1-6	11	ASRTGVGSPLH
TRBV28	TRBJ1-4	14	ASRTGTRIVGEKLF
TRBV29-1	TRBJ2-1	11	SVDRGGGNEQF
TRBV9	TRBJ1-5	12	ASSPDINNQPQH